These 29 T cell receptor beta chains came from one sample sequenced in a study of identical twins. MiXCR, run by TCRdb on the 5' RACE reads, gives a single entry per CDR3 protein. The table includes around 570,000 distinct CDR3 sequences, more than 9% detected once. These same data were also listed under a study on yellow fever vaccine responses in identical twins.

The sample was PBMCs. These receptors were collected from a woman aged 18-30 years in good health.

This clonotype turned up a few times. The chain couples TRBV2 to TRBJ2-1; D gene ambiguous. Germline V CDR1 and CDR2: SNHLY, FYNNEI. The CDR3 covers 15 residues. With 4 bases removed from V and 1 base from J, the gap between germline ends came to 11 bases. The CDR3 nucleotides are TGTGCCAGCAGTGCTTTCTCCGGTTCCTACAATGAGCAGTTCTTC. Encoded protein: CASSAFSGSYNEQFF.

This clonotype came up many times. The J gene is TRBJ2-1, the V gene TRBV7-9; 11 bases map to TRBD2. There are 12 residues in the CDR3. CDR1 SEHNR and CDR2 FQNEAQ come from the germline V gene (reference sequence). The junction had 5 bases not matched to a gene; V was cut back by 4 bases and J by 15 bases. The DNA for the CDR3 is TGTGCCAGCAGCTCCCCTAGCGGGGGGCGGTTCTTC. This gives the protein CASSSPSGGRFF.

The chain links TRBV7-6 to TRBJ2-3; D possibly corresponds to TRBD1 (5 bases). CDR1 SGHVS and CDR2 FNYEAQ come from the germline V gene. This CDR3 comprises 17 residues. Trimming took off 0 bases at V and 3 bases at J, with 16 bases between the two ends. The CDR3 bases are TGTGCCAGCAGCTTAGCGACAGTGAGGTGTATGACAGATACGCAGTATTTT. This encodes CASSLATVRCMTDTQYF.

In this sample, this clonotype turned up many times. V and J are TRBV12-3 or TRBV12-4 and TRBJ2-2, with 13 nucleotides matching TRBD2. V lost 6 bases to trimming and J lost 4 bases; unmatched junction nucleotides: 8. The CDR3 runs to 17 residues. For the CDR3, the DNA is TGTGCCAGCAGGACCGGGACTAGCGGGACGGCCACCGGGGAGCTGTTTTTT. This codes for CASRTGTSGTATGELFF.

The chain carries TRBV6-2 or TRBV6-3 and TRBJ2-7; possible D gene TRBD2, 5 bases. The V gene lost 2 bases and the J gene lost 4 bases, with 12 bases spanning the gap. Germline V gene sequence: CDR1 MNHEY, CDR2 SVGEGT. The CDR3 covers 14 residues. CDR3 bases: TGTGCCAGCAGTTACGGTGGGAGTCTGTACGAGCAGTACTTC. Translated, it gives CASSYGGSLYEQYF.

This clonotype has at least ten counts. The chain links TRBV20-1 to TRBJ1-6; 9 positions match TRBD1. Germline loops: CDR1 DFQATT, CDR2 SNEGSKA (reference sequence). Trimming cost V 2 bases and J 6 bases; bases outside gene matches: 5. This CDR3 contains 15 residues. The CDR3 region is CSARTRQGGNSPLHF. CDR3 in DNA: TGCAGTGCTAGAACCCGACAGGGGGGTAATTCACCCCTCCACTTT.

The rearrangement uses TRBV29-1 and TRBJ2-5, with D maybe TRBD2 (6 bases). The CDR3 extends over 15 amino acids. Trimming removed 0 bases at V and 3 bases at J, with 14 bases between. The germline V gene encodes CDR1 SQVTM and CDR2 ANQGSEA. DNA for the CDR3: TGCAGCGTTGAAGATCCCAGCGGCGGGGAAGAGACCCAGTACTTC. Amino acid sequence: CSVEDPSGGEETQYF.

The chain employs TRBV15 and TRBJ2-7, with D perhaps TRBD2 (6 bases). V shed 1 base and J shed 2 bases, with 6 bases lying between them. Germline loops: CDR1 LNHNV, CDR2 YYDKDF (reference sequence). The CDR3 is 13 residues long. In DNA form, the CDR3 reads TGTGCCACCAGCAGAGGGGAGGCCTACGAGCAGTACTTC. Encoded protein: CATSRGEAYEQYF.

V and J are TRBV19 and TRBJ1-2; no definite D call. Germline CDR1 reads LNHDA; CDR2 reads SQIVND (reference sequence). The CDR3 has 11 residues. Trimming pared 6 bases from V and 4 bases from J, leaving 6 bases between. The CDR3 bases are TGTGCCAGTAGCCGGGTCTATGGCTACACCTTC. This sequence encodes CASSRVYGYTF.

This clonotype was seen many times. CDR3 nucleotides: TGTGCCACCCGACGGGCGGGAAGCTACAATGAGCAGTTCTTC. Encoded protein: CATRRAGSYNEQFF. The chain combines TRBV6-2 or TRBV6-3 with TRBJ2-1; D possibly corresponds to TRBD2 (6 bases). The CDR3 length is 14 residues. Deletions cut 10 bases from V and 3 bases from J, with 16 bases between. Germline CDR1 MNHEY, CDR2 SVGEGT.

V gene TRBV6-2 or TRBV6-3 combines with J gene TRBJ2-5; D is undetermined. V was trimmed by 7 bases and J by 0 bases, leaving 6 bases between them. This CDR3 has 12 residues. Germline V gene sequence: CDR1 MNHEY, CDR2 SVGEGT. CDR3 nucleotides: TGTGCCAGCAAGGAGTACCAAGAGACCCAGTACTTC. It encodes CASKEYQETQYF.

This clonotype turned up a few times. The V and J genes are TRBV20-1 and TRBJ1-6, with D unresolved. The CDR3 totals 11 residues. V lost 1 base, J lost 8 bases, and 3 bases lay in between. Germline V gives CDR1 DFQATT, CDR2 SNEGSKA (reference sequence). This CDR3 is CSARGDSPLHF. The DNA for the CDR3 is TGCAGTGCTAGAGGGGATTCACCCCTCCACTTT.

This clonotype was seen ten or more times. The J gene is TRBJ2-2, the V gene TRBV4-3; TRBD1 matches 10 bases. V gave up 1 base and J gave up 6 bases; unmatched junction bases: 5. In germline, CDR1 is LGHNA, CDR2 YSLEER. The CDR3 is 16 residues long. The CDR3 spells CASSQASGTGAGELFF. The DNA for the CDR3 is TGCGCCAGCAGCCAAGCTTCAGGGACAGGGGCCGGGGAGCTGTTTTTT.

This clonotype was picked up many times. The V gene is TRBV25-1, the J gene TRBJ1-2; D remains unclear. This CDR3 region has 16 residues. V lost 0 bases and J 2 bases, leaving 13 bases between the germline ends. Germline V gene lookup returns CDR1 MGHDK and CDR2 SYGVNS. Written as DNA, the CDR3 is TGTGCCAGCAGTGAATATAGTGTGAGATCGAACTATGGCTACACCTTC. Its translation is CASSEYSVRSNYGYTF.

This clonotype was observed a handful of times. The CDR3 DNA sequence: TGCGCCAGCAGCACATACAGGGGGCCCTCACAAGAGACCCAGTACTTC. Translating it yields CASSTYRGPSQETQYF. The V call is TRBV5-1, the J call TRBJ2-5, with 9 nucleotides matching TRBD1. The CDR3 has 16 residues. CDR1 SGHRS and CDR2 YFSETQ come from the germline V gene. J was trimmed by 2 bases and V by 4 bases; bases with no gene match: 9.

J is TRBJ2-5 and V is TRBV11-2, with D maybe TRBD2 (5 bases). The CDR3 runs to 15 residues. The ends were cut back, 4 bases at V and 2 bases at J, with 14 bases in the middle. Looked up from germline, CDR1 is SGHAT and CDR2 is FQNNGV. CDR3 nucleotide sequence: TGTGCCAGCAGCTCGGACTTCCTGCCACAAGAGACCCAGTACTTC. This codes for CASSSDFLPQETQYF.

This clonotype was detected a few times. V is TRBV11-2 and J is TRBJ2-7, with 7 bases fitting TRBD1. Trimming cost V 5 bases and J 2 bases; bases outside gene matches: 9. CDR1 is SGHAT and CDR2 is FQNNGV in the germline V gene. This CDR3 has 15 residues. Written as DNA, the CDR3 is TGTGCCAGCAGCCAACAACCCACAGGGGCCTACGAGCAGTACTTC. The encoded protein is CASSQQPTGAYEQYF.

The chain is built from TRBV5-6 and TRBJ2-5, with D hard to call. This CDR3 has 16 residues. Germline CDR1 reads SGHDT; CDR2 reads YYEEEE. The V gene lost 2 bases and the J gene lost 2 bases, with 16 bases spanning the gap. The CDR3 DNA reads as TGTGCCAGCAGCTTTAATTCCCGGACGTATCAAGAGACCCAGTACTTC. As protein: CASSFNSRTYQETQYF.

There are many counts of this clonotype. The chain recombines TRBV5-1 with TRBJ2-2; TRBD1 matches 7 bases. J gave up 1 base and V 0 bases, and 3 bases lay outside the gene matches. Germline CDR1 is SGHRS and CDR2 is YFSETQ. The length of the CDR3 is 16 residues. The CDR3 loop reads CASSLAGTVNTGELFF. The CDR3 DNA sequence: TGCGCCAGCAGCTTGGCCGGGACAGTGAACACCGGGGAGCTGTTTTTT. Supplemented by reference TRBV5-1 and TRBJ2-2, the full variable domain reads KAGVTQTPRYLIKTRGQQVTLSCSPISGHRSVSWYQQTPGQGLQFLFEYFSETQRNKGNFPGRFSGRQFSNSRSEMNVSTLELGDSALYLCASSLAGTVNTGELFFGEGSRLTVL.

This clonotype was observed a handful of times. The CDR3 spells CASGAVTGELFF. CDR3 bases: TGTGCTAGTGGGGCCGTCACCGGGGAGCTGTTTTTT. The V gene is TRBV12-5, the J gene TRBJ2-2; no firm D call. The CDR3 spans 12 residues. V lost 6 bases to trimming and J lost 4 bases, with 6 bases between them. Germline V CDR1 and CDR2: LGHNT, FRNRAP.

The table lists this clonotype with many counts. The chain employs TRBV5-1 and TRBJ2-5, with a tentative D call TRBD1 (6 bases). This CDR3 contains 16 residues. V was pared by 3 bases and J by 5 bases, with 20 bases between. The germline V gene encodes CDR1 SGHRS and CDR2 YFSETQ. Here the CDR3 DNA reads TGCGCCAGCAGCTCACATCGACAGGACGGACGGGAGACCCAGTACTTC. It specifies CASSSHRQDGRETQYF.

The rearrangement uses TRBV11-3 and TRBJ2-1; no definite D call. The length of the CDR3 is 14 residues. V was trimmed by 8 bases and J by 6 bases, leaving 17 bases between them. The germline gives CDR1 SGHNT, CDR2 YENEEA. For the CDR3, the DNA is TGTGCCAGCTCCTCCCTCTCCGACCCCAATGAGCAGTTCTTC. It codes for CASSSLSDPNEQFF.

This clonotype was counted ten times or more. This rearrangement joins TRBV20-1 to TRBJ2-7; TRBD1 matches 7 bases. CDR1 is DFQATT, CDR2 SNEGSKA, per germline (reference sequence). The J segment lost 0 bases and the V segment lost 0 bases, leaving 11 bases of the junction unmatched. This CDR3 region has 17 residues. CDR3 in amino acids: CSARDGGDRVGSYEQYF. The CDR3 DNA reads as TGCAGTGCTAGAGATGGGGGCGACAGGGTAGGCTCCTACGAGCAGTACTTC.

The chain combines TRBV4-3 with TRBJ2-7, with 10 bases aligning to TRBD2. Germline lookup yields CDR1 LGHNA and CDR2 YSLEER. The CDR3 consists of 17 residues. V lost 0 bases, J lost 3 bases, and 8 bases stayed unmatched. The CDR3 DNA is TGCGCCAGCAGCCAAGATACTAGCGGGGTGGGGTTCTACGAGCAGTACTTC. This gives the protein CASSQDTSGVGFYEQYF.

This clonotype has at least ten counts. The rearrangement joins TRBV25-1 to TRBJ2-7; D may correspond to TRBD1 or TRBD2 (5 bases each). Germline assignment: CDR1 MGHDK and CDR2 SYGVNS. V was pared by 4 bases and J by 1 base, with 11 bases between. This CDR3 is built from 14 residues. The CDR3 DNA follows: TGTGCCAGCAGTGTCCGGGACGGATCCTACGAGCAGTACTTC. Amino acids: CASSVRDGSYEQYF.

The gene calls are TRBV6-5 and TRBJ1-1; perhaps TRBD1 as D (6 bases). The germline V and J ends were trimmed by 2 bases and 10 bases, with 8 bases remaining between them. CDR1 and CDR2 (germline): MNHEY, SVGAGI. This CDR3 region has 11 residues. The CDR3 bases are TGTGCCAGCAGTTACAAAGGGGGAGCTTTCTTT. As protein: CASSYKGGAFF.

The genes are TRBV7-2 and TRBJ2-7; D remains ambiguous. Germline V gene data show CDR1 as SGHTA and CDR2 as FQGNSA. V lost 8 bases to trimming and J lost 1 base, with 15 bases between them. The CDR3 sequence is 14 residues long. The CDR3 loop reads CASHISGDSYEQYF. In DNA, the CDR3 is TGTGCCAGCCATATTTCGGGCGATTCCTACGAGCAGTACTTC.

The chain uses TRBV27 and TRBJ2-4; D may correspond to TRBD1 or TRBD2 (5 bases each). This CDR3 contains 18 residues. Trimming pared 6 bases from V and 3 bases from J, leaving 24 bases between. Germline CDR1 is MNHEY and CDR2 is SMNVEV (reference sequence). The CDR3 is CASSITRGDGISKNIQYF. The CDR3 DNA sequence: TGTGCCAGCAGCATTACGAGAGGGGACGGAATTAGCAAAAACATTCAGTACTTC.

This clonotype was counted at least ten times. The CDR3 is CSVGGSGLAGQQETQYF. CDR3 in DNA: TGCAGCGTTGGGGGGTCCGGACTAGCGGGACAGCAAGAGACCCAGTACTTC. V usage is TRBV29-1 and J usage is TRBJ2-5; 12 bases fit TRBD2. The V segment lost 4 bases and the J segment 2 bases; nucleotides outside the gene matches: 11. There are 17 residues in the CDR3. Germline assignment: CDR1 SQVTM and CDR2 ANQGSEA.